Listed below are T cell receptor beta chains from one sample, sequenced in a study of shared clonotypes between healthy human individuals. TCRdb's copy holds only in-frame clones and misses some; the assay was immunoSEQ multiplex PCR. The table has around 600,000 clones, 95% to 98% seen once. Sequencing input: naive CD8+ T cells sorted from blood. Receptors originate from a man aged 30-40 years in good health. Both conserved end residues are part of each CDR3. D genes are given only for firm matches. A clone size is listed for some rows: how often the clone was seen (once, few, many), or a class if it is expanded.

CDR3: CASSLEGWTSRNEQFF
DNA: TGTGCCAGCAGCTTAGAAGGCTGGACTAGCAGGAATGAGCAGTTCTTC
D: TRBD2
J: TRBJ2-1
size: once
V: TRBV7-2

CDR3: CASSLTGTSGYEQYF
DNA: TGTGCCAGCAGTTTAACCGGGACTAGTGGATACGAGCAGTACTTC
D: TRBD2
J: TRBJ2-7
size: -
V: TRBV28

CDR3: CASINAGTESTGELFF
DNA: TGTGCCAGCATCAATGCCGGGACAGAGAGCACCGGGGAGCTGTTTTTT
D: TRBD1
J: TRBJ2-2
size: -
V: TRBV5-4

CDR3: CGASSTLSYEQYF
DNA: TGCGGGGCGAGCTCAACGTTGTCTTACGAGCAGTACTTC
D: -
J: TRBJ2-7
size: -
V: TRBV29-1

CDR3: CASSLAWREGPETQYF
DNA: TGTGCCAGCAGCTTGGCCTGGCGGGAGGGGCCGGAGACCCAGTACTTC
D: TRBD2
J: TRBJ2-5
size: -
V: TRBV5-6

CDR3: CASSKGEPIQPQHF
DNA: TGTGCCAGCAGTAAAGGAGAGCCAATTCAGCCCCAGCATTTT
D: -
J: TRBJ1-5
size: -
V: TRBV7-2

CDR3: CASSGRTEREDTEAFF
DNA: TGTGCCAGCAGCGGACGGACGGAGAGAGAGGACACTGAAGCTTTCTTT
D: -
J: TRBJ1-1
size: -
V: TRBV9

CDR3: CASAGMSRDEQFF
DNA: TGTGCCAGCGCCGGGATGTCCCGCGATGAGCAGTTCTTC
D: -
J: TRBJ2-1
size: -
V: TRBV7-9

CDR3: CASSLAEEQYF
DNA: TGTGCCAGCAGTTTAGCGGAGGAGCAGTACTTC
D: -
J: TRBJ2-7
size: once
V: TRBV28

CDR3: CASSLVGVKSLGSDTQYF
DNA: TGTGCCAGCAGCTTAGTCGGAGTAAAGTCCTTGGGGTCGGATACGCAGTATTTT
D: -
J: TRBJ2-3
size: -
V: TRBV7-2

CDR3: CASSLGDSNQPQHF
DNA: TGTGCCAGCAGTTTGGGGGATAGCAATCAGCCCCAGCATTTT
D: -
J: TRBJ1-5
size: -
V: TRBV28

CDR3: CASASKIPYEQYF
DNA: TGTGCCAGCGCTTCGAAGATCCCATACGAGCAGTACTTC
D: -
J: TRBJ2-7
size: -
V: TRBV6-5

CDR3: CASSAMLLAGGDTQYF
DNA: TGTGCCAGCAGCGCGATGTTACTAGCGGGAGGGGATACGCAGTATTTT
D: TRBD2
J: TRBJ2-3
size: -
V: TRBV13

CDR3: CAISEFLGQGLDTQYF
DNA: TGTGCCATCAGTGAGTTTCTGGGACAGGGGTTGGATACGCAGTATTTT
D: TRBD1
J: TRBJ2-3
size: -
V: TRBV10-3

CDR3: CASSLTNQGLNEQFF
DNA: TGTGCCAGCAGCTTAACGAACCAGGGCCTCAATGAGCAGTTCTTC
D: -
J: TRBJ2-1
size: -
V: TRBV5-6

CDR3: CASSLESLGYEQFF
DNA: TGCGCCAGCAGCCTAGAATCCTTAGGCTATGAGCAGTTCTTC
D: -
J: TRBJ2-1
size: -
V: TRBV4-1

CDR3: CASSFGDTPAGGPSLF
DNA: TGTGCCAGCAGCTTTGGTGACACCCCAGCGGGAGGGCCCTCACTCTTC
D: TRBD2
J: TRBJ2-1
size: once
V: TRBV7-8

CDR3: CASSDNEQFF
DNA: TGTGCCAGTAGCGACAATGAGCAGTTCTTC
D: -
J: TRBJ2-1
size: -
V: TRBV9

CDR3: CASSPQDTGELFF
DNA: TGTGCCAGCTCACCACAGGACACCGGGGAGCTGTTTTTT
D: -
J: TRBJ2-2
size: -
V: TRBV18

CDR3: CSVETGQGPYEQYF
DNA: TGCAGCGTTGAGACAGGACAGGGTCCCTACGAGCAGTACTTC
D: TRBD1
J: TRBJ2-7
size: -
V: TRBV29-1

CDR3: CASSLYQGTYEQYF
DNA: TGCGCCAGCAGCTTGTATCAGGGGACCTACGAGCAGTACTTC
D: -
J: TRBJ2-7
size: -
V: TRBV5-1

CDR3: CATSGSRGLGTGELFF
DNA: TGTGCCACCAGCGGGAGCAGGGGGCTCGGCACCGGGGAGCTGTTTTTT
D: TRBD1
J: TRBJ2-2
size: -
V: TRBV15

CDR3: CASSKANTGELFF
DNA: TGTGCCAGTAGTAAGGCGAACACCGGGGAGCTGTTTTTT
D: -
J: TRBJ2-2
size: -
V: TRBV19

CDR3: CASSAGGYNEQFF
DNA: TGTGCCAGCAGCGCCGGGGGGTACAATGAGCAGTTCTTC
D: TRBD2
J: TRBJ2-1
size: -
V: TRBV9